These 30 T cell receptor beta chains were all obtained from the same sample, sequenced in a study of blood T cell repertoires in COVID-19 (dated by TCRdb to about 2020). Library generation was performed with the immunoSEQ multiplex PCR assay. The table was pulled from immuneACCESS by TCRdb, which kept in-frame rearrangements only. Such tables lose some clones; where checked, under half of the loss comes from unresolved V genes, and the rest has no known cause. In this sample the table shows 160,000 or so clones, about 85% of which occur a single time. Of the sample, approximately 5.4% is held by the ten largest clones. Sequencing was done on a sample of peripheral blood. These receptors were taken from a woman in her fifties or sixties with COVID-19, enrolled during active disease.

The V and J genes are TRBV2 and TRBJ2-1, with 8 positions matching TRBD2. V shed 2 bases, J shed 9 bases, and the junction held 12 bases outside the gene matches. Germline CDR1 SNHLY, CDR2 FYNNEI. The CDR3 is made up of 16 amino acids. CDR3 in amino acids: CASSELQAGGYGEQFF. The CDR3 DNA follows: TGTGCCAGCAGTGAACTTCAGGCGGGGGGTTATGGTGAGCAGTTCTTC. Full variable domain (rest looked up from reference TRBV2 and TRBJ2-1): EPEVTQTPSHQVTQMGQEVILRCVPISNHLYFYWYRQILGQKVEFLVSFYNNEISEKSEIFDDQFSVERPDGSNFTLKIRSTKLEDSAMYFCASSELQAGGYGEQFFGPGTRLTVL.

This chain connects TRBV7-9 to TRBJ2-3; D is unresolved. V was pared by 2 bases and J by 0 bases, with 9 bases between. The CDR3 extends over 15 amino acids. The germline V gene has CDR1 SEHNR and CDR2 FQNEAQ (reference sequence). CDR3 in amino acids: CASSLTDISTDTQYF. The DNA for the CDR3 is TGTGCCAGCAGCTTAACCGACATAAGCACAGATACGCAGTATTTT.

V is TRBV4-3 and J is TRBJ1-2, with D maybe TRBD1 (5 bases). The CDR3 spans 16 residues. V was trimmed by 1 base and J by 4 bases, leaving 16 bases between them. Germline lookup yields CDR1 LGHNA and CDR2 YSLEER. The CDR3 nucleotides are TGCGCCAGCAGCCAAGCATGGGGGGGGGATGGCTATGGCTACACCTTC. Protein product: CASSQAWGGDGYGYTF.

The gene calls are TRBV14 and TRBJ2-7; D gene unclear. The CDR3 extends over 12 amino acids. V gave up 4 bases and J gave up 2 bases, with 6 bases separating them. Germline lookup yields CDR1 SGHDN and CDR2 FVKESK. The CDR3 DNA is TGTGCCAGCAGCCGCGAGACCTACGAGCAGTACTTC. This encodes CASSRETYEQYF.

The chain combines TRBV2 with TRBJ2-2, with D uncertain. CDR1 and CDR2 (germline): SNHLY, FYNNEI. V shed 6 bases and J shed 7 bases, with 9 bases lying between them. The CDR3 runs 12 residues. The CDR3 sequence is CASRPRYGELFF. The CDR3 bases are TGTGCCAGCAGGCCCCGGTACGGGGAGCTGTTTTTT.

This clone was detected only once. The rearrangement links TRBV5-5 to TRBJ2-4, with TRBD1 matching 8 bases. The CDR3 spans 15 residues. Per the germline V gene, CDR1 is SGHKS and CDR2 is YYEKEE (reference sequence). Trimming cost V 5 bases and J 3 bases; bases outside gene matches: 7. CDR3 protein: CASRPGGAGKNIQYF. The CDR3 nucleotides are TGTGCCAGCAGACCAGGGGGCGCAGGCAAAAACATTCAGTACTTC.

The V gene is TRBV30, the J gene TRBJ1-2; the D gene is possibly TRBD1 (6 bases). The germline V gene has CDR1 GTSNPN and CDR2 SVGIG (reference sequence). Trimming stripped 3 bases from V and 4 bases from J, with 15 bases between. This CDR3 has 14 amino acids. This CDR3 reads CAWRGRQVGYGYTF. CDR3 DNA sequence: TGTGCCTGGAGGGGCCGACAGGTCGGCTATGGCTACACCTTC. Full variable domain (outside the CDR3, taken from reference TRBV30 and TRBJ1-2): SQTIHQWPATLVQPVGSPLSLECTVEGTSNPNLYWYRQAAGRGLQLLFYSVGIGQISSEVPQNLSASRPQDRQFILSSKKLLLSDSGFYLCAWRGRQVGYGYTFGSGTRLTVV.

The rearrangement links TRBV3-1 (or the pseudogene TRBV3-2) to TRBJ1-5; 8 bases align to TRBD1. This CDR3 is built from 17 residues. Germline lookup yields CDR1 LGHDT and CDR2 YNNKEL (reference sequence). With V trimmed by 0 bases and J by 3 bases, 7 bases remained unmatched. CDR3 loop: CASSQDRGTGLNQPQHF. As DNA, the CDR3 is TGTGCCAGCAGCCAAGATCGGGGGACAGGTCTCAATCAGCCCCAGCATTTT.

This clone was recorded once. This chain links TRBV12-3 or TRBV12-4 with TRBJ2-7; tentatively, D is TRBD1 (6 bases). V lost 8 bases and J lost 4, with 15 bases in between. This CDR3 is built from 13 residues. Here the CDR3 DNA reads TGTGCCAGCGGAACCGGGACACCTTACGAGCAGTACTTC. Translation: CASGTGTPYEQYF.

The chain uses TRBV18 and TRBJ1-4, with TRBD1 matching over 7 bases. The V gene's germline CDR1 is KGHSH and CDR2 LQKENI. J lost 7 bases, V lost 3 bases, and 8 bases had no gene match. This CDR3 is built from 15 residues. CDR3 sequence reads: CASSPPGTEGEKLFF. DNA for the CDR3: TGTGCCAGCTCACCGCCGGGGACAGAGGGTGAAAAACTGTTTTTT.

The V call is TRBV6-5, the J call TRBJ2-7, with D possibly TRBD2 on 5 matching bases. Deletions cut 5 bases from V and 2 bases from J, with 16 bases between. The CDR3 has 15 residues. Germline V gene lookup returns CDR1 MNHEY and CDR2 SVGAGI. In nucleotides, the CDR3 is TGTGCCAGCAGTCACCTCCCGGACTTGGCCTACGAGCAGTACTTC. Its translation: CASSHLPDLAYEQYF.

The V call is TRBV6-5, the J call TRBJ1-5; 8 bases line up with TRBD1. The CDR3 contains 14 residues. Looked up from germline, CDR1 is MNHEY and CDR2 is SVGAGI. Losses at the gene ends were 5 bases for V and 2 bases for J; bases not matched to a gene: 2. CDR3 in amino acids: CASSQGAGNQPQHF. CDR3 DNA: TGTGCCAGCAGTCAGGGGGCTGGCAATCAGCCCCAGCATTTT.

CDR3 sequence (DNA): TGTGCCAGCAGTTTTGGGTCTAGCGGGGGCGACAATGAGCAGTTCTTC. This gives the protein CASSFGSSGGDNEQFF. The chain has TRBV5-4 and TRBJ2-1, with 10 bases that match TRBD2. Germline CDR1 SGHNT, CDR2 YYREEE (reference sequence). The CDR3 is 16 residues long. The V segment lost 5 bases and the J segment 5 bases; nucleotides outside the gene matches: 10.

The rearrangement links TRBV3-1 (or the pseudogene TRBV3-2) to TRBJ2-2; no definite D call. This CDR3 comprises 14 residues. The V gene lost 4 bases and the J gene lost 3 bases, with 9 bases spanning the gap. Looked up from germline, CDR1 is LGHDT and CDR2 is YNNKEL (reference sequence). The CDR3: CASSRQLDTGELFF. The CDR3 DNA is TGTGCCAGCAGCCGGCAGTTGGACACCGGGGAGCTGTTTTTT.

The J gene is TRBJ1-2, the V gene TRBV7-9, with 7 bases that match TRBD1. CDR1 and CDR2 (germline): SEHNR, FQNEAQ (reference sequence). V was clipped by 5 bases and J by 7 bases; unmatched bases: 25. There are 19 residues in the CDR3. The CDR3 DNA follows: TGTGCCAGCAGCCCCCGACAGGGAGGCTATCCACCAGCATCCCTTGGCTACACCTTC. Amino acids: CASSPRQGGYPPASLGYTF.

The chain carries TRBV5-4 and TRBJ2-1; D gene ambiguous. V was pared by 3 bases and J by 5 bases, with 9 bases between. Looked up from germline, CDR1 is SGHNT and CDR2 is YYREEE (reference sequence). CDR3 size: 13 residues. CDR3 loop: CASSYDINNEQFF. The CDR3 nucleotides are TGTGCCAGCAGCTATGACATAAACAATGAGCAGTTCTTC.

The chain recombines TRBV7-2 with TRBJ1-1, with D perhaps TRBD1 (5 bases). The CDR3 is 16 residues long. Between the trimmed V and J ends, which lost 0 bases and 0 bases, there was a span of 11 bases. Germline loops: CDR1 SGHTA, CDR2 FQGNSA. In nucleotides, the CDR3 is TGTGCCAGCAGCTTAGCCGGGGGGGGAATGAACACTGAAGCTTTCTTT. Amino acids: CASSLAGGGMNTEAFF.

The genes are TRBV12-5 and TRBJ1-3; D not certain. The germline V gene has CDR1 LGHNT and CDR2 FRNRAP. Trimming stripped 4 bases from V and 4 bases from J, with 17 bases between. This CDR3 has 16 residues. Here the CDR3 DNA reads TGTGCTAGTGGTTCCCCTAGGCGGGGAGGCGGAAACACCATATATTTT. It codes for CASGSPRRGGGNTIYF.

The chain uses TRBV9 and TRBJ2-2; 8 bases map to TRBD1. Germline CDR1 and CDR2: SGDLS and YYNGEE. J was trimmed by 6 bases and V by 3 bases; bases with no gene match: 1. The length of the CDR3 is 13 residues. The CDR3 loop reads CASSEQGAGELFF. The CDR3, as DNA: TGTGCCAGCAGCGAACAGGGGGCCGGGGAGCTGTTTTTT. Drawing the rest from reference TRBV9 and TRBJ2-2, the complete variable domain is DSGVTQTPKHLITATGQRVTLRCSPRSGDLSVYWYQQSLDQGLQFLIQYYNGEERAKGNILERFSAQQFPDLHSELNLSSLELGDSALYFCASSEQGAGELFFGEGSRLTVL.

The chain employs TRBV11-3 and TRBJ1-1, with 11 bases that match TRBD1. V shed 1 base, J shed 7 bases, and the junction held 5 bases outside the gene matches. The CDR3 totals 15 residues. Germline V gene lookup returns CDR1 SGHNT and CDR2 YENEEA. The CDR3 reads CASSLAGQGAGEAFF. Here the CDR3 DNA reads TGTGCCAGCAGCTTAGCCGGACAGGGGGCGGGTGAAGCTTTCTTT.

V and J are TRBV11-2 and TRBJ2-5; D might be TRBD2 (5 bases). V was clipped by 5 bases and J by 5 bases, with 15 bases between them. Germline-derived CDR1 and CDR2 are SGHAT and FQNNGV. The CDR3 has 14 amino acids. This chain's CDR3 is CASSTVPGSETQYF. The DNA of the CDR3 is TGTGCCAGCAGCACAGTCCCGGGGAGCGAGACCCAGTACTTC.

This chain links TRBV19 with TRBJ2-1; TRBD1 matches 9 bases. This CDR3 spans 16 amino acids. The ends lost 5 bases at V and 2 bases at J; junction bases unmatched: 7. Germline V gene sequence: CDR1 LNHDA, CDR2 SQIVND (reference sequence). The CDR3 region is CASSPGQGNAYNEQFF. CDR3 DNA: TGTGCCAGTAGTCCGGGACAGGGCAACGCCTACAATGAGCAGTTCTTC.

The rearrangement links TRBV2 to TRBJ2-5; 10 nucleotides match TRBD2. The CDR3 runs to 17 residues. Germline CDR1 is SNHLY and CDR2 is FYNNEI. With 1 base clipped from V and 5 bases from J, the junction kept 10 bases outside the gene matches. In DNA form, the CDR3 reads TGTGCCAGCAGTGAAGAGGTAGCGGGGGGCCTCCGGGAGACCCAGTACTTC. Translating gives CASSEEVAGGLRETQYF.

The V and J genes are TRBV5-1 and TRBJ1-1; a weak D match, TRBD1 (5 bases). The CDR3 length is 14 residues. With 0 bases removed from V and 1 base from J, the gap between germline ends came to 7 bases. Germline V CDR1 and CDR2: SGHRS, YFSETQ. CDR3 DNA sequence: TGCGCCAGCAGCTTGGGACAGTCGAACACTGAAGCTTTCTTT. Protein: CASSLGQSNTEAFF.

The DNA of the CDR3 is TGTGCCAGCAGTGAACCGGGAAATTCACCCCTCCACTTT. Protein: CASSEPGNSPLHF. The gene calls are TRBV2 and TRBJ1-6; D ambiguous. Germline lookup yields CDR1 SNHLY and CDR2 FYNNEI. V was shortened by 2 bases and J by 7 bases, with 6 bases between the two germline ends. The length of the CDR3 is 13 residues.

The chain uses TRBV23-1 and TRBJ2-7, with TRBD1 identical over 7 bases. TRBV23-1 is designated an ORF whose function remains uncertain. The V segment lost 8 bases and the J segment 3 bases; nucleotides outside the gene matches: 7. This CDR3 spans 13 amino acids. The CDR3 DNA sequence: TGCGCCAGCCAGAGACAGGGAAGCTACGAGCAGTACTTC. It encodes CASQRQGSYEQYF.

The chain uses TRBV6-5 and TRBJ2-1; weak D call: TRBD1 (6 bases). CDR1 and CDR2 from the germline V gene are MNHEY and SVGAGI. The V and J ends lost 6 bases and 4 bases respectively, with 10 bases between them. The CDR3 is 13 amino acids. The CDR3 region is CASRWGQYNEQFF. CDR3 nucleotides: TGTGCCAGCAGGTGGGGACAATACAATGAGCAGTTCTTC.

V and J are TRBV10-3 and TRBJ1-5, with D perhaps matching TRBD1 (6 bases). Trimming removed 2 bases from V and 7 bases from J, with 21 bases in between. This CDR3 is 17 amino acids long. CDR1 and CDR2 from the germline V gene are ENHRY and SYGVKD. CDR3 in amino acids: CAISEDWGGAHQQPQHF. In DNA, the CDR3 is TGTGCCATCAGTGAGGACTGGGGGGGGGCGCACCAGCAGCCCCAGCATTTT.

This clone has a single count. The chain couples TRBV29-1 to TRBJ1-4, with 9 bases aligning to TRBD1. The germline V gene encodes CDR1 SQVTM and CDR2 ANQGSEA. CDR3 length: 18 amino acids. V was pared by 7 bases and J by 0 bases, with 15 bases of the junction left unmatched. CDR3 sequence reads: CSAKGGQGGDSTNEKLFF. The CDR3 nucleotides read TGCAGCGCAAAAGGGGGACAGGGAGGAGATTCAACTAATGAAAAACTGTTTTTT. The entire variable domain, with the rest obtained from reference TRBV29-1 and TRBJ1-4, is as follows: SAVISQKPSRDICQRGTSLTIQCQVDSQVTMMFWYRQQPGQSLTLIATANQGSEATYESGFVIDKFPISRPNLTFSTLTVSNMSPEDSSIYLCSAKGGQGGDSTNEKLFFGSGTQLSVL.

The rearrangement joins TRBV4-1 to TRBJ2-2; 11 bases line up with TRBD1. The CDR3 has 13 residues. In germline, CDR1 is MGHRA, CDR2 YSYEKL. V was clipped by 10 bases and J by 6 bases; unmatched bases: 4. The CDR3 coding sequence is TGCGCCACCGGACAGGGGGCAGCCGGGGAGCTGTTTTTT. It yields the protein CATGQGAAGELFF.